These 18 T cell receptor beta chains were sequenced from one sample in a study of blood T cell repertoires in COVID-19. Method: immunoSEQ multiplex PCR; TCRdb's copy keeps in-frame clones and lacks some. The repertoire holds some 420,000 clones, with over 75% as singletons. The sample consisted of PBMCs or T cells enriched from blood (not recorded which). These receptors were collected from a young man who had recovered from COVID-19.

This rearrangement joins TRBV3-1 (or the pseudogene TRBV3-2) to TRBJ2-1; 7 bases are shared with TRBD2. Looked up from germline, CDR1 is LGHDT and CDR2 is YNNKEL (reference sequence). The CDR3 totals 16 residues. With V trimmed by 1 base and J by 9 bases, 12 bases remained unmatched. The CDR3 DNA follows: TGTGCCAGCAGCCAAGGGGTTGTAACTCCGGGGGGTGAGCAGTTCTTC. It specifies CASSQGVVTPGGEQFF.

The chain links TRBV28 to TRBJ2-1, with 9 bases aligning to TRBD2. From germline, CDR1 is MDHEN and CDR2 SYDVKM. The CDR3 is 16 amino acids. Unmatched junction bases numbered 12, after V lost 5 bases and J lost 7 bases. CDR3 in amino acids: CASSPPLAGRMNEQFF. In nucleotides, the CDR3 is TGTGCCAGCAGTCCCCCCCTAGCGGGAAGAATGAATGAGCAGTTCTTC.

V and J are TRBV29-1 and TRBJ1-2, with D hard to call. CDR3 length equals 12 residues. V was shortened by 0 bases and J by 5 bases, with 7 bases between the two germline ends. Germline loops: CDR1 SQVTM, CDR2 ANQGSEA. This chain's CDR3 is CSVEEQLYGYTF. Written as DNA, the CDR3 is TGCAGCGTTGAAGAACAGTTATATGGCTACACCTTC.

J is TRBJ1-6 and V is TRBV5-1, with 8 bases matching TRBD1. V lost 4 bases and J lost 8; bases outside the gene matches: 5. The germline gives CDR1 SGHRS, CDR2 YFSETQ. This CDR3 contains 14 residues. In nucleotides, the CDR3 is TGCGCCAGCAGCCCGGGACAGGTGGATTCACCCCTCCACTTT. Translated, it gives CASSPGQVDSPLHF.

This chain joins TRBV11-2 and TRBJ1-2; possibly TRBD1 for D (6 bases). This CDR3 contains 13 residues. The V and J ends lost 5 bases and 4 bases respectively, with 11 bases between them. Per germline, CDR1 SGHAT and CDR2 FQNNGV. CDR3 nucleotide sequence: TGTGCCAGCAGCAAGACAGGCTCCTATGGCTACACCTTC. It specifies CASSKTGSYGYTF.

The V gene is TRBV6-5, the J gene TRBJ1-1; the D is unclear. The CDR3 is 14 residues long. V lost 0 bases, J lost 6 bases, and 11 bases lay in between. Germline V CDR1 and CDR2: MNHEY, SVGAGI. The CDR3 DNA sequence: TGTGCCAGCAGTTACTCGGCAGGATTTGCTGAAGCTTTCTTT. As protein: CASSYSAGFAEAFF.

CDR3 DNA: TGCGCCAGCAGCTTGGGTGGCCGTGATAATGAAAAACTGTTTTTT. Translated, it gives CASSLGGRDNEKLFF. The gene calls are TRBV5-1 and TRBJ1-4; no clear D gene. The V end lost 0 bases, the J end lost 4 bases, and 10 bases lay between the germline ends. Germline V lookup: CDR1 SGHRS, CDR2 YFSETQ. The CDR3 totals 15 residues.

This chain connects TRBV27 to TRBJ2-7, with 11 positions matching TRBD2. The CDR3 runs 15 residues. In germline, CDR1 is MNHEY, CDR2 SMNVEV (reference sequence). V was clipped by 3 bases and J by 3 bases; unmatched bases: 4. The CDR3 nucleotides read TGTGCCAGCAGTTTCACTAGCGGGGGATACTACGAGCAGTACTTC. It yields the protein CASSFTSGGYYEQYF.

This chain connects TRBV28 to TRBJ2-7, with D maybe TRBD1 (6 bases). Germline V gene lookup returns CDR1 MDHEN and CDR2 SYDVKM. Trimming pared 5 bases from V and 2 bases from J, leaving 13 bases between. This CDR3 contains 14 residues. The CDR3 is CASSPGTPPYEQYF. For the CDR3, the DNA is TGTGCCAGCAGTCCTGGGACACCACCCTACGAGCAGTACTTC.

V usage is TRBV7-9 and J usage is TRBJ1-3; D not resolved. Trimming stripped 3 bases from V and 4 bases from J, with 7 bases between. There are 13 residues in the CDR3. Looked up from germline, CDR1 is SEHNR and CDR2 is FQNEAQ (reference sequence). This CDR3 reads CASSLGGGNTIYF. The CDR3 region has the DNA TGTGCCAGCAGCTTGGGAGGCGGAAACACCATATATTTT.

The CDR3 here is CASSPPDYSYEQYF. CDR3 DNA: TGTGCCAGCTCACCACCGGACTACTCCTACGAGCAGTACTTC. The chain combines TRBV18 with TRBJ2-7; TRBD2 might be the D (6 bases). Germline loops: CDR1 KGHSH, CDR2 LQKENI. Trimming left V 0 bases short and J 0 bases short, with 6 bases between. CDR3 length: 14 residues.

This clone was detected a few times. The J gene is TRBJ1-1, the V gene TRBV20-1; D possibly corresponds to TRBD1 (5 bases). V lost 3 bases to trimming and J lost 4 bases, with 15 bases between them. CDR3 length: 14 residues. Germline-derived CDR1 and CDR2 are DFQATT and SNEGSKA (reference sequence). Here the CDR3 reads CSASMGGGRTEAFF. In nucleotides, the CDR3 is TGCAGTGCTAGTATGGGGGGGGGTCGCACTGAAGCTTTCTTT.

The chain employs TRBV11-2 and TRBJ2-1; tentatively, D is TRBD1 (5 bases). The CDR3 is 13 residues long. Germline V gene sequence: CDR1 SGHAT, CDR2 FQNNGV. V shed 1 base and J shed 4 bases, with 5 bases lying between them. CDR3 sequence: CASSLGTYNEQFF. CDR3 in DNA: TGTGCCAGCAGCTTAGGGACATACAATGAGCAGTTCTTC.

This chain joins TRBV10-3 and TRBJ1-5, with TRBD1 matching over 8 bases. There are 17 residues in the CDR3. Germline trimming cut 0 bases from V and 2 bases from J; bases unmatched to any gene: 6. The germline CDR1 and CDR2 sequences are ENHRY and SYGVKD. The CDR3 sequence is CAISESFGTGGNQPQHF. DNA of the CDR3: TGTGCCATCAGTGAGTCGTTTGGGACAGGAGGCAATCAGCCCCAGCATTTT.

V and J are TRBV7-9 and TRBJ2-7; 9 bases align to TRBD1. The CDR3 totals 15 residues. V shed 10 bases, J shed 5 bases, and the junction held 15 bases outside the gene matches. CDR1 SEHNR and CDR2 FQNEAQ come from the germline V gene (reference sequence). This CDR3 reads CAISRGGTGIHEQYF. The CDR3 DNA reads TGTGCCATCTCGAGAGGAGGGACAGGGATTCACGAGCAGTACTTC.

The chain has TRBV7-9 and TRBJ2-7; 14 bases are a match to TRBD2. The CDR3 covers 15 residues. Unmatched junction bases numbered 3, after V lost 5 bases and J lost 3 bases. The germline V gene has CDR1 SEHNR and CDR2 FQNEAQ (reference sequence). The CDR3 bases are TGTGCCAGCAGCCCAGGACTAGCGGGAGGCTACGAGCAGTACTTC. It specifies CASSPGLAGGYEQYF.

The J gene is TRBJ2-3, the V gene TRBV6-1; TRBD2 aligns across 13 bases. CDR1 is MNHNS, CDR2 SASEGT, per germline. The CDR3 sequence is 17 residues long. V lost 4 bases and J lost 6; bases outside the gene matches: 10. CDR3 amino acids: CASSALLAGGPLDTQYF. The CDR3 DNA reads as TGTGCCAGCAGTGCCCTACTAGCGGGAGGGCCTTTGGATACGCAGTATTTT.

V usage is TRBV5-1 and J usage is TRBJ2-5, with TRBD2 identical over 7 bases. Germline-derived CDR1 and CDR2 are SGHRS and YFSETQ. This CDR3 spans 16 amino acids. Trimming removed 4 bases from V and 5 bases from J; junction bases left unmatched: 14. The CDR3 DNA follows: TGCGCCAGCAGCCAGGCTAGTCTAGCGGATGGGGAGACCCAGTACTTC. It specifies CASSQASLADGETQYF.